This TCR beta chain was sequenced for a study of vaccination effects on CD4 cells after COVID-19. Study details: Convalescent patients (n = two) were sampled 16 days and one week prevaccination. Study-level results: Newly vaccine-induced clones made up most of the convalescents' post-vaccine spike-reactive clones.

Trimming stripped 5 bases from V and 1 base from J, with 8 bases between. This CDR3 region has 13 residues. Germline CDR1 reads SGHVS; CDR2 reads FQNEAQ. Details on this clone: Its antigen is not identified.

Libraries were prepared by immunoSEQ multiplex PCR; TCRdb keeps only in-frame clonotypes and omits some of them. Here the sample spans around 40,000 clones, around 80% being singletons. Before sequencing, viral peptide pools were used by the ViraFEST assay to expand antigen-specific CD4+ T cells. The authors isolated CD4+ T cells after around nine days of culture. Their SARS-CoV-2 infection, verified by PCR, occurred between March and December 2020. Peptides at around 10 ug/ml and IL-2 at 10 IU/ml were added to some 1.9 million PBMC per well. On day 3 and again on day 7, half the medium was replaced with IL-2 medium.

The sample in question was CD4+ T cells from PBMCs cultured with a peptide pool, obtained before COVID-19 vaccination. This receptor was identified in a human donor who had a prior SARS-CoV-2 infection. The chain has TRBV7-8 and TRBJ1-1, with D uncertain. The DNA for the CDR3 is TGTGCCAGCAGCCGGACTGGGAACACTGAAGCTTTCTTT. It specifies CASSRTGNTEAFF.